A single sample gave rise to the 10 T cell receptor beta chains below, sequenced in a study of T cells in Graves' hyperthyroidism and ophthalmopathy. RNA transcripts provided the source from which TCR beta CDR3 regions were amplified. Initially, a first-round RT-PCR of the TCR CDR3 employed the HTBI primer set. TCRdb reprocessed the multiplex PCR reads with MiXCR, giving one entry per CDR3 protein. The data hold more than 550,000 distinct CDR3 sequences, with 17% observed a single time. Material for sequencing was blood. Source of these receptors: a man over 45 with Graves' hyperthyroidism.

The chain joins TRBV5-1 to TRBJ2-7; the D gene is possibly TRBD2 (5 bases). Trimming took 0 bases from V and 3 from J, leaving 25 bases between them. This CDR3 spans 19 amino acids. Germline V gives CDR1 SGHRS, CDR2 YFSETQ. As DNA, the CDR3 is TGCGCCAGCAGCTTGGTTTCTGTGGAGAGGAGGCGAAGTTACTACGAGCAGTACTTC. Protein product: CASSLVSVERRRSYYEQYF.

This clonotype was seen a handful of times. The rearrangement joins TRBV5-5 to TRBJ2-1, with TRBD2 identical over 8 bases. After removal of 0 bases from V and 7 bases from J, the junction contained 9 bases not matched to a gene. Germline values: CDR1 SGHKS, CDR2 YYEKEE (reference sequence). The CDR3 spans 16 residues. Written as DNA, the CDR3 is TGTGCCAGCAGCTTGGTGGGCGGGAGGAATCAGAATGAGCAGTTCTTC. It codes for CASSLVGGRNQNEQFF.

To note about this clonotype: A read error may account for a junction end that differs from germline. This chain joins TRBV11-1 and TRBJ1-2; no definite D call. Germline CDR1 reads SGHAT; CDR2 reads FQDESV (reference sequence). The CDR3 loop spans 12 amino acids. The DNA for the CDR3 is TGTGCCAGCAGCACAGAAAACTATGGCCACACCTTC. This gives the protein CASSTENYGHTF.

This clonotype occurred a few times. V is TRBV11-2 and J is TRBJ2-1; 8 positions match TRBD2. CDR1 is SGHAT and CDR2 is FQNNGV in the germline V gene. CDR3 length: 14 residues. Losses at the gene ends were 3 bases for V and 7 bases for J; bases not matched to a gene: 5. CDR3 DNA: TGTGCCAGCAGCTTCTTAGCGGGGTTAAATGAGCAGTTCTTC. This sequence encodes CASSFLAGLNEQFF. The variable domain in full, completed from reference TRBV11-2 and TRBJ2-1, reads EAGVAQSPRYKIIEKRQSVAFWCNPISGHATLYWYQQILGQGPKLLIQFQNNGVVDDSQLPKDRFSAERLKGVDSTLKIQPAKLEDSAVYLCASSFLAGLNEQFFGPGTRLTVL.

This clonotype has just a few counts. The junction and the germline gene differ at one end; a read error may be behind it. The chain joins TRBV7-6 to TRBJ2-5; TRBD2 matches at 10 bases. The germline CDR1 and CDR2 sequences are SGHVS and FNYEAQ. This CDR3 has 15 residues. The DNA of the CDR3 is TGTGCCAGCAGCTCCTGGACTAGCGGCCAAGAGACCCGGTACTTC. This encodes CASSSWTSGQETRYF. Drawing the rest from reference TRBV7-6 and TRBJ2-5, the complete variable domain is GAGVSQSPRYKVTKRGQDVALRCDPISGHVSLYWYRQALGQGPEFLTYFNYEAQQDKSGLPNDRFSAERPEGSISTLTIQRTEQRDSAMYRCASSSWTSGQETRYFGPGTRLLVL.

This clonotype came up many times. V gene TRBV7-2 combines with J gene TRBJ2-1, with TRBD2 identical over 11 bases. J gave up 5 bases and V 9 bases, and 12 bases lay outside the gene matches. The CDR3 runs 16 residues. Germline CDR1 and CDR2: SGHTA and FQGNSA. The CDR3 bases are TGTGCCAGGGAGAGGACTAGCGGGCTAATACACAATGAGCAGTTCTTC. Amino acids: CARERTSGLIHNEQFF.

This clonotype was counted ten times or more. The gene calls are TRBV29-1 and TRBJ2-2; unclear D gene. Deletions cut 4 bases from V and 7 bases from J, with 10 bases between. CDR1 is SQVTM, CDR2 ANQGSEA, per germline. The CDR3 is 12 residues long. The CDR3 sequence: CSVVARHGELFF. CDR3 bases: TGCAGCGTTGTCGCCAGACACGGGGAGCTGTTTTTT.

The chain links TRBV5-1 to TRBJ1-1; D unresolved. Between the trimmed V and J ends, which lost 1 base and 1 base, there was a span of 8 bases. Germline V CDR1 and CDR2: SGHRS, YFSETQ. This CDR3 contains 14 residues. DNA for the CDR3: TGCGCCAGCAGCTTGTGGGAGCAGAACACTGAAGCTTTCTTT. Translation: CASSLWEQNTEAFF.

The J gene is TRBJ1-5, the V gene TRBV6-1; 8 bases fit TRBD1. V dropped 5 bases and J dropped 4; count of bases not matched to a gene: 7. Germline V CDR1 and CDR2: MNHNS, SASEGT. This CDR3 region has 15 residues. The CDR3 nucleotides read TGTGCCAGCAGTCACGACAGGGGCAATAATCAGCCCCAGCATTTT. Amino acids: CASSHDRGNNQPQHF.

The chain carries TRBV9 and TRBJ2-2; TRBD1 matches at 9 bases. V shed 4 bases and J 6 bases; nucleotides not matched to a gene: 13. This CDR3 region has 17 residues. Germline V CDR1 and CDR2: SGDLS, YYNGEE. CDR3 DNA sequence: TGTGCCAGCAGCCCCAGAGGTGGGACAGGGTCCCCCGGGGAGCTGTTTTTT. This gives the protein CASSPRGGTGSPGELFF.